Shown below are 18 T cell receptor beta chains from a single sample sequenced in a study of long-term antiretroviral therapy in people with HIV. They ran version v3.0 of the immunoSEQ assay at survey level. Sequencing used immunoSEQ multiplex PCR; TCRdb keeps in-frame clones, though not all of them. Among more than 15,000 clones, 90% to 95% were seen once, and the ten largest hold under 5.5%. Sequencing was performed on unsorted PBMCs, taken 6 to 6.5 years after starting antiretroviral therapy. These receptor sequences come from a woman in her forties or fifties with HIV.

The chain joins TRBV10-3 to TRBJ2-7; 7 nucleotides match TRBD1. V lost 11 bases to trimming and J lost 4 bases; unmatched junction nucleotides: 11. Germline V gene lookup returns CDR1 ENHRY and CDR2 SYGVKD. This CDR3 spans 13 amino acids. The CDR3 reads CAGSDRSSYEQYF. The CDR3 coding sequence is TGTGCCGGCTCGGACAGGTCATCTTACGAGCAGTACTTC.

This clone showed up just once. This chain connects TRBV28 to TRBJ2-6; D remains ambiguous. V shed 4 bases and J shed 2 bases, with 6 bases lying between them. The CDR3 is 14 amino acids. CDR1 is MDHEN and CDR2 is SYDVKM in the germline V gene. CDR3 residues: CASSYFPGANVLTF. CDR3 sequence (DNA): TGTGCCAGCAGTTATTTCCCTGGGGCCAACGTCCTGACTTTC. The full variable domain, its missing parts supplied by reference TRBV28 and TRBJ2-6, is DVKVTQSSRYLVKRTGEKVFLECVQDMDHENMFWYRQDPGLGLRLIYFSYDVKMKEKGDIPEGYSVSREKKERFSLILESASTNQTSMYLCASSYFPGANVLTFGAGSRLTVL.

The chain joins TRBV27 to TRBJ1-1; D gene uncertain. Trimming shortened V by 3 bases and J by 4 bases, and 12 bases separated the two germline ends. CDR3 size: 14 residues. The germline V gene has CDR1 MNHEY and CDR2 SMNVEV (reference sequence). In DNA form, the CDR3 reads TGTGCCAGCAGTTTCGGGGTAAGGAGCACTGAAGCTTTCTTT. Encoded protein: CASSFGVRSTEAFF.

The V gene is TRBV11-3, the J gene TRBJ2-7, with 7 bases matching TRBD1. The CDR3 contains 14 residues. The ends lost 5 bases at V and 4 bases at J; junction bases unmatched: 8. Germline-derived CDR1 and CDR2 are SGHNT and YENEEA. CDR3 loop: CASSQGQGEYEQYF. The DNA of the CDR3 is TGTGCCAGCAGCCAGGGGCAGGGGGAGTACGAGCAGTACTTC. The full variable domain, in which reference TRBV11-3 and TRBJ2-7 provide the parts outside the CDR3, is EAGVVQSPRYKIIEKKQPVAFWCNPISGHNTLYWYLQNLGQGPELLIRYENEEAVDDSQLPKDRFSAERLKGVDSTLKIQPAELGDSAVYLCASSQGQGEYEQYFGPGTRLTVT.

This rearrangement joins TRBV9 to TRBJ2-3; maybe TRBD1 (5 bases). Per germline, CDR1 SGDLS and CDR2 YYNGEE. This CDR3 spans 15 amino acids. Trimming left V 0 bases short and J 2 bases short, with 10 bases between. CDR3 sequence (DNA): TGTGCCAGCAGCGTAGATAGGGGCGACACAGATACGCAGTATTTT. It codes for CASSVDRGDTDTQYF.

This clone has just one count. The chain has TRBV5-5 and TRBJ2-2; D is perhaps TRBD2 (6 bases). Germline V CDR1 and CDR2: SGHKS, YYEKEE (reference sequence). V was pared by 1 base and J by 1 base, with 14 bases between. The CDR3 is made up of 17 amino acids. The CDR3 DNA reads as TGTGCCAGCAGCTTGATAGTCGCTAGCGTGAACACCGGGGAGCTGTTTTTT. This sequence encodes CASSLIVASVNTGELFF.

The chain is built from TRBV2 and TRBJ1-3, with TRBD1 matching 7 bases. Germline V lookup: CDR1 SNHLY, CDR2 FYNNEI. V lost 6 bases, J lost 2 bases, and 4 bases stayed unmatched. This CDR3 contains 14 residues. The CDR3, as DNA: TGTGCCAGCAGGACAGGGTTCGCTGGAAACACCATATATTTT. This codes for CASRTGFAGNTIYF.

This clone was seen more than once but under ten times. V gene TRBV2 combines with J gene TRBJ2-5; D is ambiguous. Germline V lookup: CDR1 SNHLY, CDR2 FYNNEI. CDR3 size: 12 residues. V lost 2 bases and J 4 bases, leaving 5 bases between the germline ends. CDR3 DNA sequence: TGTGCCAGCAGTGAATCTGGAGAGACCCAGTACTTC. Its protein is CASSESGETQYF.

The V and J genes are TRBV28 and TRBJ2-5; no reliable D call. The CDR3 has 13 amino acids. Germline V CDR1 and CDR2: MDHEN, SYDVKM. Trimming took off 5 bases at V and 5 bases at J, with 12 bases between the two ends. The CDR3 DNA is TGTGCCAGCAGTCCTGGGTTGGGGGAGACCCAGTACTTC. Protein sequence: CASSPGLGETQYF.

This clone has just one count. This sequence joins TRBV2 and TRBJ1-4; the D is unclear. This CDR3 is built from 15 residues. Germline CDR1 is SNHLY and CDR2 is FYNNEI. With 4 bases removed from V and 8 bases from J, the gap between germline ends came to 17 bases. This chain's CDR3 is CASSGGHSGEEKLFF. As DNA, the CDR3 is TGTGCCAGCAGTGGCGGCCATTCCGGGGAGGAAAAACTGTTTTTT.

V is TRBV18 and J is TRBJ2-2; D might be TRBD2 (5 bases). Germline lookup yields CDR1 KGHSH and CDR2 LQKENI. The V gene lost 3 bases and the J gene lost 4 bases, with 12 bases spanning the gap. The CDR3 spans 15 residues. The CDR3 DNA sequence: TGTGCCAGCTCACCTCAGAGGACTGGCACCGGGGAGCTGTTTTTT. As protein: CASSPQRTGTGELFF.

The chain combines TRBV9 with TRBJ2-5; D is possibly TRBD1 (5 bases). Germline V gene lookup returns CDR1 SGDLS and CDR2 YYNGEE. V was pared by 4 bases and J by 5 bases, with 18 bases between. This CDR3 has 15 amino acids. In nucleotides, the CDR3 is TGTGCCAGCAGCAACACACCAGGGATATGGGAGACCCAGTACTTC. Protein product: CASSNTPGIWETQYF. The full variable domain, completed using reference TRBV9 and TRBJ2-5, is DSGVTQTPKHLITATGQRVTLRCSPRSGDLSVYWYQQSLDQGLQFLIQYYNGEERAKGNILERFSAQQFPDLHSELNLSSLELGDSALYFCASSNTPGIWETQYFGPGTRLLVL.

This chain joins TRBV19 and TRBJ2-3; D is unclear. Trimming stripped 6 bases from V and 1 base from J, with 11 bases between. Germline V gene data show CDR1 as LNHDA and CDR2 as SQIVND (reference sequence). The CDR3 totals 14 residues. The CDR3 here is CASRTGQRTDTQYF. The DNA of the CDR3 is TGTGCCAGTAGAACCGGCCAACGCACAGATACGCAGTATTTT.

The J gene is TRBJ1-1, the V gene TRBV11-2; TRBD1 matches 8 bases. Germline V gene sequence: CDR1 SGHAT, CDR2 FQNNGV. Unmatched junction bases numbered 7, after V lost 5 bases and J lost 2 bases. There are 15 residues in the CDR3. CDR3 region: CASSRTGLINTEAFF. The CDR3 DNA sequence: TGTGCCAGCAGCCGGACAGGGCTGATCAACACTGAAGCTTTCTTT.

This chain joins TRBV18 and TRBJ2-5; D is perhaps TRBD2 (6 bases). Deletions cut 3 bases from V and 5 bases from J, with 16 bases between. The germline V gene encodes CDR1 KGHSH and CDR2 LQKENI. This CDR3 is built from 15 residues. Here the CDR3 DNA reads TGTGCCAGCTCACCCCTGGAGGGCTCCTTTGAGACCCAGTACTTC. Protein: CASSPLEGSFETQYF.

This clone was detected once. The chain employs TRBV7-2 and TRBJ2-5; D is unresolved. Trimming took 3 bases from V and 0 from J, leaving 8 bases between them. The germline CDR1 and CDR2 sequences are SGHTA and FQGNSA. The CDR3 is 14 amino acids. CDR3 coding DNA: TGTGCCAGCAGCTTCGGAGCAGACCAAGAGACCCAGTACTTC. This codes for CASSFGADQETQYF.

This clone occurred once. V gene TRBV4-1 combines with J gene TRBJ2-7; tentative D call: TRBD1 (5 bases). In germline, CDR1 is MGHRA, CDR2 YSYEKL. The V end was cut by 2 bases, the J end by 3 bases, with 11 bases between. CDR3 length: 14 residues. The chain's CDR3 is CASSQPGNRYEQYF. CDR3 nucleotides: TGCGCCAGCAGCCAACCAGGGAATCGCTACGAGCAGTACTTC.

This chain connects TRBV2 to TRBJ2-7; 7 positions match TRBD2. J lost 2 bases, V lost 4 bases, and 5 bases had no gene match. The CDR3 loop spans 14 amino acids. Germline V gene sequence: CDR1 SNHLY, CDR2 FYNNEI. The chain's CDR3 is CASSVPSGAYEQYF. CDR3 bases: TGTGCCAGCAGTGTGCCTAGCGGCGCCTACGAGCAGTACTTC.